This T cell receptor beta chain comes out of a study of blood T cells in healthy people across ages (dated by TCRdb to between 2014 and 2017). Regarding the complete study: In model experiments, roughly one uniquely barcoded TCR beta cDNA molecule per two T cells was captured by template switching. Age-related changes in TCR beta repertoire diversity were measured in the study by deep sequencing normalized with unique cDNA molecular identifiers. Four age groups were formed from the donors: young (average approximately 15 years), middle-aged (just under 40), aged (about 68) and long-lived (approximately 78). The study analyzed two additional independent replicas of 1 million unique cDNA reads from the same blood draw for two donors, one aged 18 to 30 and one aged 80 or older.

The donors were roughly 39 Caucasian individuals from Russia, aged 6 to 90 years, who were systemically healthy. Each donor gave roughly 9 milliliters of peripheral blood, drawn into EDTA-treated Vacutainer tubes. PBMCs were isolated by Ficoll-Paque density-gradient centrifugation, with at least 6 million obtained per sample. Total RNA was extracted from PBMCs with Trizol reagent, with at least 6 micrograms obtained per sample. The percentages of naive CD45RAhigh/CD27high T cells were determined by flow cytometry on a PBMC aliquot from every donor. V trim: 6 bases; J trim: 4 bases; unmatched bases: 11. The CDR3 runs 16 amino acids, cysteine and phenylalanine included. Solely the CDR3 DNA is kept, with 48 bases framed from the first base. The germline V gene specifies MDHEN as CDR1 and SYDVKM as CDR2. With respect to this clonotype: Its antigen target is currently unknown. No per-base quality is available; no much larger clone lies one base away.

Receptor libraries were prepared by 5' RACE. This sample was sequenced with an Illumina HiSeq 2500. A second PCR of about 6 to 11 cycles was performed with a sample-barcoded 5' primer and a J-beta primer mix. A template-switch 5' adaptor carrying 12 random nucleotides introduced a unique molecular identifier onto each TCR beta cDNA molecule. Each sample yielded at least 3 million CDR3-containing paired-end reads. The Mint cDNA synthesis kit, primed by a TRBC-specific oligonucleotide, was used to synthesize first-strand cDNA from all RNA. All cDNA was treated with uracil-DNA glycosylase and then went through a first 18-cycle PCR with the universal primers M1SS and BC2_uni_R. The source study handled its data this way. Normalization of each sample was performed by random selection of 1 million high-quality reads, each carrying a distinct molecular identifier. Instead of being binned into consensus sequences, reads with shared molecular identifiers were discarded. MiTCR, set to a Q25 quality threshold and the strictest error-elimination algorithm, was used for CDR3 identification, clonotype clustering and error correction. Lower-bound total TCR beta diversity was estimated with a nonparametric unseen species model using Euler transformation. The raw public reads went through TCRdb reprocessing: fastp at Q25, MiXCR clone calling, in-frame beta chains kept. Rows matching on CDR3 protein sequence are summarized as one entry with the most common DNA and genes. TCRdb assigned the V and J calls; the authors' analysis was not used. The sample table contains 800,000 or so distinct CDR3 sequences; only one count was recorded for approximately 25% of them. The top ten clones comprise more than 3% of the sample.

Results the study describes overall, beyond this receptor: Because profiling used bulk unsorted PBMCs, naive and antigen-experienced compartments could not be compared conclusively. The percentage of naive T cells measured by flow cytometry correlated strongly with observed TCR beta diversity. As age increased, observed TCR beta diversity per million T cells dropped in a roughly linear way, and a significant reduction was already evident by age roughly 36. The CMV infection status of donors was not known, potentially confounding age-related changes in expanded clonotypes. Estimates of total diversity based on one million sequenced T cells were regarded as lower bounds and as underestimates. Compared with the aged group, the long-lived group had more naive CD4+ T cells, fewer expanded clones and increased TCR diversity, suggesting age selection.

These same data were also listed under a study on T cells of mothers and their children. Looking at the second paper: Nine systemically healthy Caucasian individuals served as donors, namely three mothers together with their six children. cDNA synthesis consumed the entire amount of extracted RNA, loaded at approximately 1.6 ug RNA in each 15 ul reaction. In the second PCR, the M1S primer added sample barcodes and 2-4 random nucleotides. Over 9.5 million TCR beta CDR3 reads were obtained for each mother, and millions of reads were obtained for each child. Thymic selection shapes the output of TCR recombination in a similar way in related and unrelated pairs, and inherited differences have a minor effect. Related mother-child pairs always showed normalized repertoire overlap that was slightly higher than in unrelated mother-child pairs, though the difference was never significant. No persistent microchimeric T cell clones were found, with a detection sensitivity of approximately 110 clones per million clonotypes. In the study, deep NGS was used to compare the TCR beta repertoires of mothers and children, and features distinguishing related mother-child pairs from unrelated individuals were sought. On average, the children were roughly 11 +/- 4 years old, while the mothers were approximately 41 +/- 4 years old. After adapters were ligated using NEBNext reagents, the libraries underwent 100+100 nt paired-end sequencing on an Illumina HiSeq 2000. To prevent cross-contamination, the mother and child libraries were prepared a month apart and were sequenced in separate runs. Each donor had between roughly 450,000 and 2,300,000 distinct TCR beta clonotypes identified. Naive TCR beta clonotypes were estimated from low-frequency clonotypes matched to each donor's FACS-determined naive share, without sorting.

The chain was built from TRBV28 and TRBJ1-4, with 7 central nucleotides matching TRBD1. Sequenced material: blood. The TCR comes from a boy between 10 and 17 years old in good health. Read as DNA, the sequence is TGTGCCAGCAGGCCCCCTGAGGGGGCTGGTAATGAAAAACTGTTTTTT. Translation gives CASRPPEGAGNEKLFF.